The sample holds one count of the clone carrying this T cell receptor (beta chain). The cohort comprised adults aged roughly 18 to 95 years residing in some 24 US areas. Categorization into cohorts depended on clinical history that participants reported. CDR3 length: 13 amino acids. The junction had 3 bases not matched to a gene; V was cut back by 5 bases and J by 5 bases. Germline CDR1 SEHNR, CDR2 FQNEAQ (reference sequence). These data are taken from a study of blood T cell repertoires in COVID-19. Turning to the study itself: From T cells, B-cell-depleted T cells, or PBMCs came the material, which was cDNA or gDNA.

As processed by the authors: Researchers report that nucleated cell counts were estimated from reference gene primer amplification. Measured with immunoSEQ multiplex PCR; TCRdb has only the in-frame clones, and not every one. The V and J calls and clone size are taken from that table; D and trimming were inferred from the DNA. The data contain about 270,000 clones, approximately 91% of them singletons. The source of this sequence is a woman aged 40 to 49 with acute COVID-19. The chain links TRBV7-9 to TRBJ1-2, with 9 bases fitting TRBD1. Material: PBMCs or T cells enriched from blood (not recorded which). The CDR3 reads CASSVGQGYGYTF. As DNA, the CDR3 is TGTGCCAGCAGCGTGGGACAGGGATATGGCTACACCTTC.